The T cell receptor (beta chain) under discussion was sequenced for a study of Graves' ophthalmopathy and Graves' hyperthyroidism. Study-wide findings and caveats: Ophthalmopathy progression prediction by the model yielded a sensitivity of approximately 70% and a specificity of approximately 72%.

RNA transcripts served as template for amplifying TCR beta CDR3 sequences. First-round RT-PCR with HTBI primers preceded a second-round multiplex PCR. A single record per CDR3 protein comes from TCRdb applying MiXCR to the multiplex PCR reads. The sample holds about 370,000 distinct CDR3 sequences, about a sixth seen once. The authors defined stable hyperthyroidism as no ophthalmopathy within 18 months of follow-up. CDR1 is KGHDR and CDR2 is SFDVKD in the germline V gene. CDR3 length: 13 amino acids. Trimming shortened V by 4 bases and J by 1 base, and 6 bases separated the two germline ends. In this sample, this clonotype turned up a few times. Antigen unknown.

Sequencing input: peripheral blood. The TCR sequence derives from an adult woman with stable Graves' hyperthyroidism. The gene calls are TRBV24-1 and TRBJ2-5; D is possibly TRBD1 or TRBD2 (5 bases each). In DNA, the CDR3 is TGTGCCACCAGTGACGGGGCCCAAGAGACCCAGTACTTC. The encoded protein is CATSDGAQETQYF.